Below are 17 T cell receptor beta chains sequenced from a single sample in a study of cytomegalovirus exposure and HLA in healthy donors. 13 Jbeta primers and 60 Vbeta primers were used for the PCR. Libraries were prepared by immunoSEQ multiplex PCR; TCRdb keeps only in-frame clonotypes and omits some of them. The repertoire holds 100,000 to 150,000 clones, roughly four fifths seen once, with about 1.8% in the top ten. Sequenced input: PBMCs. These receptors originate from a woman between 50 and 59 years old in good health and CMV-seronegative.

The V and J genes are TRBV5-1 and TRBJ2-1; 7 bases fit TRBD2. The CDR3 runs to 16 residues. CDR1 is SGHRS, CDR2 YFSETQ, per germline. V dropped 3 bases and J dropped 2; count of bases not matched to a gene: 8. CDR3 sequence reads: CASSSEGLPTYNEQFF. CDR3 in DNA: TGCGCCAGCAGCTCCGAGGGACTACCAACCTACAATGAGCAGTTCTTC.

There are a few counts of this clone. The CDR3 DNA reads TGCGCCAGCAGCCAAGAAGGGGCGGATCAGCCCCAGCATTTT. As protein: CASSQEGADQPQHF. This chain connects TRBV4-1 to TRBJ1-5, with a possible D match to TRBD1 (5 bases). Trimming took off 0 bases at V and 5 bases at J, with 8 bases between the two ends. Germline-derived CDR1 and CDR2 are MGHRA and YSYEKL. This CDR3 comprises 14 residues.

The gene calls are TRBV29-1 and TRBJ1-2; D perhaps matches TRBD1 (6 bases). CDR3 length: 13 residues. V was cut by 0 bases and J by 7 bases, with 12 bases left in between. Germline lookup yields CDR1 SQVTM and CDR2 ANQGSEA. The CDR3 protein is CSVEDLGAGGYTF. The DNA for the CDR3 is TGCAGCGTTGAAGATCTGGGGGCGGGTGGCTACACCTTC.

The chain employs TRBV29-1 and TRBJ1-2; possibly TRBD1 for D (5 bases). This CDR3 is 15 amino acids long. Germline CDR1 reads SQVTM; CDR2 reads ANQGSEA. The V gene lost 5 bases and the J gene lost 2 bases, with 18 bases spanning the gap. The CDR3 DNA reads as TGCAGCGTTCTGGGGGGAATGAGAGGAAACTATGGCTACACCTTC. Translated: CSVLGGMRGNYGYTF.

The sample holds a few counts of this clone. The genes are TRBV11-3 and TRBJ2-1; unclear D gene. Trimming took off 2 bases at V and 2 bases at J, with 7 bases between the two ends. CDR1 and CDR2 from the germline V gene are SGHNT and YENEEA. The CDR3 loop spans 14 amino acids. CDR3 in amino acids: CASSLTSAYNEQFF. The CDR3 DNA follows: TGTGCCAGCAGCTTAACGTCGGCCTACAATGAGCAGTTCTTC.

This clone was recorded once. The chain has TRBV19 and TRBJ1-1; 7 bases are a match to TRBD1. CDR1 and CDR2 from the germline V gene are LNHDA and SQIVND (reference sequence). This CDR3 has 17 residues. V was clipped by 8 bases and J by 1 base; unmatched bases: 16. CDR3 residues: CASYSRTGVQSNTEAFF. The DNA for the CDR3 is TGTGCCAGTTACAGTAGGACAGGCGTACAATCGAACACTGAAGCTTTCTTT.

This chain connects TRBV18 to TRBJ2-7; D may be TRBD2 (6 bases). The CDR3 covers 15 residues. The germline CDR1 and CDR2 sequences are KGHSH and LQKENI. The germline V and J ends were trimmed by 3 bases and 6 bases, with 18 bases remaining between them. The CDR3 DNA follows: TGTGCCAGCTCACCGCCGGGGGTGGGGAGTTCCGAGCAGTACTTC. Its protein is CASSPPGVGSSEQYF.

The V gene is TRBV27, the J gene TRBJ2-2; D is possibly TRBD1 (5 bases). CDR1 is MNHEY and CDR2 is SMNVEV in the germline V gene (reference sequence). This CDR3 region has 15 residues. V lost 2 bases and J 4 bases, leaving 11 bases between the germline ends. The chain's CDR3 is CASSLGRALTGELFF. CDR3 coding DNA: TGTGCCAGCAGTTTAGGCAGGGCTCTCACCGGGGAGCTGTTTTTT.

The gene calls are TRBV5-1 and TRBJ2-7; D is unresolved. V was clipped by 1 base and J by 0 bases, with 5 bases between them. The CDR3 spans 13 residues. Germline-derived CDR1 and CDR2 are SGHRS and YFSETQ. The CDR3 loop reads CASSLSSSYEQYF. Here the CDR3 DNA reads TGCGCCAGCAGCTTGTCTAGCTCCTACGAGCAGTACTTC.

This rearrangement joins TRBV7-2 to TRBJ2-7; the match to TRBD2 covers 11 bases. Germline V CDR1 and CDR2: SGHTA, FQGNSA. V dropped 5 bases and J dropped 3; count of bases not matched to a gene: 9. The CDR3 has 16 amino acids. CDR3 loop: CASSPVGLAGGYEQYF. In DNA form, the CDR3 reads TGTGCCAGCAGCCCTGTAGGGCTAGCGGGAGGCTACGAGCAGTACTTC.

V and J are TRBV18 and TRBJ2-3, with 7 bases that match TRBD2. Per the germline V gene, CDR1 is KGHSH and CDR2 is LQKENI. The CDR3 has 16 amino acids. V shed 6 bases and J 0 bases; nucleotides not matched to a gene: 9. CDR3 amino acids: CASSLAGVVSTDTQYF. The CDR3 DNA reads TGTGCCAGCTCCCTCGCGGGGGTAGTCAGCACAGATACGCAGTATTTT.

The table lists this clone with a count of one. The J gene is TRBJ2-5, the V gene TRBV4-2; D might be TRBD2 (5 bases). The CDR3 covers 17 residues. CDR1 LGHNA and CDR2 YNFKEQ come from the germline V gene. Between the trimmed V and J ends, which lost 3 bases and 3 bases, there was a span of 20 bases. The CDR3 sequence: CASSQAGVGLLEETQYF. The DNA of the CDR3 is TGTGCCAGCAGCCAGGCAGGAGTAGGACTTCTCGAAGAGACCCAGTACTTC.

The J gene is TRBJ2-3, the V gene TRBV5-6, with D uncertain. Germline V gives CDR1 SGHDT, CDR2 YYEEEE. There are 13 residues in the CDR3. V lost 0 bases, J lost 2 bases, and 4 bases lay in between. The CDR3 nucleotides read TGTGCCAGCAGCTTGGGGCCCACAGATACGCAGTATTTT. Protein product: CASSLGPTDTQYF.

J is TRBJ1-2 and V is TRBV27, with D unresolved. The V gene's germline CDR1 is MNHEY and CDR2 SMNVEV (reference sequence). This CDR3 has 16 amino acids. Trimming removed 6 bases at V and 0 bases at J, with 17 bases between. The DNA of the CDR3 is TGTGCCAGCAGCAACAGCCTCGGCCGAACTAACTATGGCTACACCTTC. Translation gives CASSNSLGRTNYGYTF.

The V gene is TRBV4-1, the J gene TRBJ1-5, with D perhaps matching TRBD1 (5 bases). The CDR3 is 15 amino acids. Deletions cut 3 bases from V and 0 bases from J, with 9 bases between. In germline, CDR1 is MGHRA, CDR2 YSYEKL. CDR3 in amino acids: CASSQEDSSNQPQHF. The DNA of the CDR3 is TGCGCCAGCAGCCAGGAAGACAGTAGCAATCAGCCCCAGCATTTT.

CDR3 loop: CASSQEWTEAFF. Here the CDR3 DNA reads TGTGCCAGTAGTCAGGAATGGACTGAAGCTTTCTTT. V usage is TRBV19 and J usage is TRBJ1-1; D ambiguous. Germline-derived CDR1 and CDR2 are LNHDA and SQIVND (reference sequence). The V end was cut by 5 bases, the J end by 5 bases, with 9 bases between. This CDR3 region has 12 residues.

The J gene is TRBJ1-1, the V gene TRBV6-5, with 10 bases identical to TRBD1. The CDR3 consists of 15 residues. The germline V gene has CDR1 MNHEY and CDR2 SVGAGI. After removal of 2 bases from V and 3 bases from J, the junction contained 3 bases not matched to a gene. The CDR3 bases are TGTGCCAGCAGTTACCCCGGGACAGGGGACACTGAAGCTTTCTTT. This gives the protein CASSYPGTGDTEAFF.